This T cell receptor beta chain was captured by sequencing in a study of early T cells in non-severe SARS-CoV-2 infection. Study in general: RNA in bulk from unsorted whole blood was sequenced, and chains were unpaired.

In this sample, this clonotype turned up many times. Individual cDNA molecules carried attached unique molecular identifiers. TCRdb recomputed calls from the 5' RACE reads with MiXCR, one row per CDR3 protein. Here the sample spans approximately 77,000 distinct CDR3 sequences, 12% being singletons. Deletions cut 3 bases from V and 1 base from J, with 6 bases between. This CDR3 region has 14 residues. CDR1 and CDR2 (germline): SGHTA, FQGNSA. This sequence originates from an adult who was a healthcare worker with PCR-confirmed SARS-CoV-2 infection or an uninfected control (not recorded which). Sequenced: whole blood. The chain couples TRBV7-2 to TRBJ2-2, with D possibly being TRBD1 (5 bases). The CDR3 DNA reads TGTGCCAGCAGCTTGGGGCGGAACACCGGGGAGCTGTTTTTT. This sequence encodes CASSLGRNTGELFF.